This TCR beta chain is drawn from a study of PD-L1 blockade in urothelial cancer. Overall study context: Once treatment had started, blood was analyzed at 3 weeks (second dose) and again at 6 weeks. Peripheral blood specimens exhibited a median yield of around 130,000 T cells.

Synthetically made TCR analog templates were put into each PCR as spikes. Data came from immunoSEQ multiplex PCR; TCRdb stores just in-frame clones and leaves some out. The sample records 70,000 to 90,000 clones, about 84% being singletons. This sample's time point: pretreatment peripheral blood. Patients were living with locally advanced or metastatic urothelial carcinoma. The CDR3 is 13 amino acids. J lost 7 bases, V lost 2 bases, and 4 bases had no gene match. Germline-derived CDR1 and CDR2 are MNHNS and SASEGT. A few counts support this clone. The sample was PBMCs, taken around atezolizumab (anti-PD-L1) treatment. The chain uses TRBV6-1 and TRBJ1-2; 7 bases are a match to TRBD1. The receptor's source is a man between 60 and 75 years old with urothelial cancer. CDR3 nucleotide sequence: TGTGCCAGCAGTGAAACAGGGGACCGTGGCTACACCTTC. Encoded protein: CASSETGDRGYTF.